A selection of T cell receptor beta chains follows, all from one sample in a study of CD4 T cells in relation to SARS-CoV-2 and coronaviruses. Profiling relied on immunoSEQ multiplex PCR, and the TCRdb table lists in-frame clones only, not all of them. The sample lists 35,000 or so clones, about 80% occurring once. These receptors' antigens are unknown. Sequenced input: memory CD4+ T cells from PBMCs, cultured in vitro. These receptors came from an adult with COVID-19. CDR3s include the opening cysteine and the closing phenylalanine or tryptophan. D genes are given only for firm matches. Only part of the rows carry a size: once, few, many, or a class if the clone is expanded.

v_call	clone_size	j_call	d_call	cdr3_length	cdr3_nt	cdr3_aa
TRBV5-4	few	TRBJ1-6	-	14	TGTGCCAGCAGACTGGAGAATAAGCATTCACCCCTCCACTTT	CASRLENKHSPLHF
TRBV3-1/TRBV3-2	-	TRBJ1-1	-	13	TGTGCCAGCAGCCAAGGGGGAGACACTGAAGCTTTCTTT	CASSQGGDTEAFF
TRBV5-8	-	TRBJ2-2	TRBD1	15	TGTGCCAGCAGCCGGGGACAGGAGAACACCGGGGAGCTGTTTTTT	CASSRGQENTGELFF
TRBV5-5	-	TRBJ2-1	-	12	TGTGCCAGCAGCCCAGGACAGCTCGAGCAGTTCTTC	CASSPGQLEQFF
TRBV6-1	few	TRBJ2-1	-	16	TGTGCCAGCAGTGAAGTTCGCCGCGGGAACTACAATGAGCAGTTCTTC	CASSEVRRGNYNEQFF
TRBV20-1	few	TRBJ2-7	-	10	TGCAGTGCGACAGGCTACGAGCAGTACTTC	CSATGYEQYF
TRBV3-1/TRBV3-2	-	TRBJ2-2	TRBD2	15	TGTGCCAGCAGCCTCGGGGTAGCGGGACCCGGGGAGCTGTTTTTT	CASSLGVAGPGELFF
TRBV7-9	-	TRBJ2-1	TRBD1	19	TGTGCCAGCAGCCCTGTGGGACAGGGGGTTGAGCGGAGGAAGGATGAGCAGTTCTTC	CASSPVGQGVERRKDEQFF
TRBV6-5	once	TRBJ1-1	-	15	TGTGCCAGCAGCCCCGGGACGGTGGGGAACACTGAAGCTTTCTTT	CASSPGTVGNTEAFF
TRBV5-1	-	TRBJ2-1	TRBD2	16	TGCGCCAGCAGCCCCCCACTAGCGGGAGGAGTCAATGAGCAGTTCTTC	CASSPPLAGGVNEQFF
TRBV28	-	TRBJ2-2	TRBD2	15	TGTGCCAGCAGTTTGGGGGGGAGAAACACCGGGGAGCTGTTTTTT	CASSLGGRNTGELFF
TRBV27	-	TRBJ2-1	TRBD2	14	TGTGCCAGCAGTTTACTAGCGGCCTACAATGAGCAGTTCTTC	CASSLLAAYNEQFF
TRBV3-1/TRBV3-2	-	TRBJ2-1	-	12	TGTGCCAGCAAGGCCCATAACAATGAGCAGTTCTTC	CASKAHNNEQFF
TRBV4-1	few	TRBJ1-6	-	14	TGCGCCAGCAGCCAAGGACAGAATAATTCACCCCTCCACTTT	CASSQGQNNSPLHF
TRBV7-7	-	TRBJ2-3	TRBD1	14	TGTGCCAGCAGCTTAGGACAGGGCCTAGATACGCAGTATTTT	CASSLGQGLDTQYF
TRBV30	few	TRBJ1-1	TRBD1	13	TGTGCCTGGGGACAGGGGTTTGGTACTGAAGCTTTCTTT	CAWGQGFGTEAFF
TRBV18	-	TRBJ2-2	-	16	TGTGCCAGCTCACCGTCCAGGCGCCCCGTGAGCGGGGAGCTGTTTTTT	CASSPSRRPVSGELFF
TRBV27	-	TRBJ1-5	-	13	TGTGCCAGCAGCCACCGGTCGGATCAGCCCCAGCATTTT	CASSHRSDQPQHF
TRBV5-1	once	TRBJ2-3	TRBD1	19	TGCGCCAGCAGCTACCTTTTGGGCAGGGGGCGGGAAAGCACAGATACGCAGTATTTT	CASSYLLGRGRESTDTQYF
TRBV7-2	-	TRBJ2-3	-	14	TGTGCCAGCAGCTTCGATCGGAACCCCGATACGCAGTATTTT	CASSFDRNPDTQYF
TRBV15	-	TRBJ2-7	TRBD1	17	TGTGCCACCAGCAGAGGTGATTTTCGGGACAGCTCCTACGAGCAGTACTTC	CATSRGDFRDSSYEQYF
TRBV29-1	-	TRBJ1-2	TRBD1	12	TGCAGCGTTACGGACAGGGTCGTTAGCTACACCTTC	CSVTDRVVSYTF
TRBV5-4	few	TRBJ2-4	-	16	TGTGCCAGCAGCTTGGATGGGGGAGACGCCAAAAACATTCAGTACTTC	CASSLDGGDAKNIQYF
TRBV9	few	TRBJ2-1	TRBD2	18	TGTGCCAGCAGCGTCCGCGCATACATAGCGGGAGTGGATAATGAGCAGTTCTTC	CASSVRAYIAGVDNEQFF
TRBV2	-	TRBJ2-1	-	10	TGTGCCAGCAGTCGGGCTGAGCAGTTCTTC	CASSRAEQFF
TRBV5-4	-	TRBJ2-2	-	12	TGTGCCAGCAGCTCTAAAGCCGGGGAGCTGTTTTTT	CASSSKAGELFF
TRBV7-2	-	TRBJ2-1	TRBD1	15	TGTGCCAGCAGCTTCTCGGGACAGGGCTACAATGAGCAGTTCTTC	CASSFSGQGYNEQFF
TRBV28	-	TRBJ1-2	TRBD1	13	TGTGCCAGCAGCCTGACAGGGAGGTATGGCTACACCTTC	CASSLTGRYGYTF
TRBV12-3/TRBV12-4	-	TRBJ2-3	-	13	TGTGCCAGCAGTAATACCGGCACAGATACGCAGTATTTT	CASSNTGTDTQYF
TRBV28	few	TRBJ1-2	-	14	TGTGCCAGCAGCCCATCACCGGGGACTGATGGCTACACCTTC	CASSPSPGTDGYTF
TRBV2	-	TRBJ1-5	-	15	TGTGCCAGCAGTGACGGGGGGAAGAGCAATCAGCCCCAGCATTTT	CASSDGGKSNQPQHF
TRBV19	-	TRBJ1-1	TRBD1	13	TGTGCCAGTAGTCAGGGGGCGTTGACTGAAGCTTTCTTT	CASSQGALTEAFF
TRBV4-1	-	TRBJ2-3	-	14	TGCGCCAGCAGCCAAGGGGGACACTCAGATACGCAGTATTTT	CASSQGGHSDTQYF
TRBV25-1	few	TRBJ2-2	TRBD2	17	TGTGCCAGCAGTGATCCCTCTAGCGGGAGGGGTACCGGGGAGCTGTTTTTT	CASSDPSSGRGTGELFF
TRBV28	-	TRBJ1-2	-	13	TGTGCCAGCAATTTATCACAGTACTATGGCTACACCTTC	CASNLSQYYGYTF
TRBV19	-	TRBJ1-1	TRBD1	16	TGTGCCAGTAGTATAGATTTGACAGGGATAAACACTGAAGCTTTCTTT	CASSIDLTGINTEAFF
TRBV28	-	TRBJ2-7	TRBD2	17	TGTGCCAGCAGCTCCCCGTTCGGCACTAGCGGGAACTACGAGCAGTACTTC	CASSSPFGTSGNYEQYF
TRBV5-1	once	TRBJ2-1	TRBD2	16	TGCGCCAGCAGCTTGGGCGTTACACTAGCGAACAATGAGCAGTTCTTC	CASSLGVTLANNEQFF
TRBV6-5	-	TRBJ2-1	TRBD2	16	TGTGCCAGCAGTTGGACTAGCGGGAGATCTTATAATGAGCAGTTCTTC	CASSWTSGRSYNEQFF
TRBV7-9	few	TRBJ1-6	-	16	TGTGCCAGCAGCTTAGTATTTAGCGGCGGGGGTTCACCCCTCCACTTT	CASSLVFSGGGSPLHF
TRBV3-1/TRBV3-2	-	TRBJ2-3	TRBD2	17	TGTGCCAGCAGCCAAATGACTAGCGGGATTCTCACAGATACGCAGTATTTT	CASSQMTSGILTDTQYF
TRBV24-1	-	TRBJ2-5	-	15	TGTGCCACCAGTGATAGGAAGGGTCTGCGGGAGACCCAGTACTTC	CATSDRKGLRETQYF
TRBV15	-	TRBJ2-1	TRBD2	13	TGTGCCACCGGGACTAGCGGTTACAATGAGCAGTTCTTC	CATGTSGYNEQFF
TRBV11-2	-	TRBJ1-3	-	16	TGTGCCAGCAGCTTAGTGGGAGCCTCAAAAGGAAACACCATATATTTT	CASSLVGASKGNTIYF
TRBV30	few	TRBJ2-7	-	12	TGTGCCTGGAGTGTATCGGGCTACGAGCAGTACTTC	CAWSVSGYEQYF
TRBV4-2	-	TRBJ2-6	TRBD2	18	TGTGCCAGCAGCCAAGGGGCTGGAGCGGGAGGTGGGGCCAACGTCCTGACTTTC	CASSQGAGAGGGANVLTF
TRBV6-5	-	TRBJ2-7	-	11	TGTGCCAGCGCGAGCTCCTACGAGCAGTACTTC	CASASSYEQYF
TRBV28	-	TRBJ2-1	-	12	TGTGCCAGCAAGACAGCCTACAATGAGCAGTTCTTC	CASKTAYNEQFF